These T cell receptor beta chains were read from a single sample in a study of blood T cell repertoires in COVID-19. Measured with immunoSEQ multiplex PCR; TCRdb has only the in-frame clones, and not every one. The sample has about 410,000 clones, more than 80% seen once. Input material: peripheral blood. The receptor source for this set is a woman aged 25 to 45 with active or convalescent COVID-19. The CDR3 runs from the conserved cysteine through the conserved F or W. Each record gives: clone size, V gene, J gene, D gene, CDR3 protein, CDR3 DNA. D genes are given only for firm matches. A clone size is listed for some rows: how often the clone was seen (once, few, many), or a class if it is expanded.

clone_size: NA; v_call: TRBV12-3/TRBV12-4; j_call: TRBJ1-5; d_call: NA; cdr3_aa: CASSTVSNQPQHF; cdr3_nt: TGTGCCAGCAGTACAGTGAGCAATCAGCCCCAGCATTTT
clone_size: NA; v_call: TRBV18; j_call: TRBJ1-5; d_call: NA; cdr3_aa: CASSPGPGGGSQHF; cdr3_nt: TGTGCCAGCTCACCCGGGCCGGGGGGAGGGTCCCAGCATTTT
clone_size: NA; v_call: TRBV6-5; j_call: TRBJ2-7; d_call: TRBD1; cdr3_aa: CASSPGQGAYEQYF; cdr3_nt: TGTGCCAGCAGTCCGGGACAGGGGGCCTACGAGCAGTACTTC
clone_size: NA; v_call: TRBV28; j_call: TRBJ1-1; d_call: NA; cdr3_aa: CAACLRVNTEAFF; cdr3_nt: TGTGCCGCCTGCCTCAGGGTGAACACTGAAGCTTTCTTT
clone_size: NA; v_call: TRBV5-4; j_call: TRBJ1-2; d_call: TRBD1; cdr3_aa: CASSLVLTGLEGYTF; cdr3_nt: TGTGCCAGCAGCTTGGTGTTGACAGGGTTGGAAGGCTACACCTTC
clone_size: NA; v_call: TRBV11-2; j_call: TRBJ1-1; d_call: TRBD1; cdr3_aa: CASSLRTGGFAEAFF; cdr3_nt: TGTGCCAGCAGCCTTAGGACAGGGGGCTTCGCTGAAGCTTTCTTT
clone_size: NA; v_call: TRBV10-2; j_call: TRBJ1-5; d_call: NA; cdr3_aa: CASSERQGVYSNQPQHF; cdr3_nt: TGCGCCAGCAGTGAGAGGCAGGGCGTTTATAGCAATCAGCCCCAGCATTTT
clone_size: NA; v_call: TRBV4-2; j_call: TRBJ1-2; d_call: NA; cdr3_aa: CASSPNNFNYGYTF; cdr3_nt: TGTGCCAGCAGCCCGAACAATTTTAACTATGGCTACACCTTC
clone_size: NA; v_call: TRBV20-1; j_call: TRBJ2-7; d_call: NA; cdr3_aa: CSAAGLGEQYF; cdr3_nt: TGCAGTGCGGCAGGGTTAGGCGAGCAGTACTTC
clone_size: NA; v_call: TRBV19; j_call: TRBJ1-1; d_call: TRBD1; cdr3_aa: CASSSYRGGMNTEAFF; cdr3_nt: TGTGCCAGTAGTAGCTACAGGGGTGGAATGAACACTGAAGCTTTCTTT
clone_size: NA; v_call: TRBV5-6; j_call: TRBJ2-5; d_call: TRBD2; cdr3_aa: CASSFWGDPSGETQYF; cdr3_nt: TGTGCCAGCAGCTTTTGGGGGGATCCTAGCGGAGAGACCCAGTACTTC
clone_size: NA; v_call: TRBV14; j_call: TRBJ1-1; d_call: NA; cdr3_aa: CASSAGFTEAFF; cdr3_nt: TGTGCCAGCAGTGCAGGTTTCACTGAAGCTTTCTTT
clone_size: NA; v_call: TRBV6-1; j_call: TRBJ2-1; d_call: TRBD1; cdr3_aa: CASSVYRGIEWNEQFF; cdr3_nt: TGTGCCAGCAGTGTCTACAGGGGTATAGAGTGGAATGAGCAGTTCTTC
clone_size: NA; v_call: TRBV29-1; j_call: TRBJ2-7; d_call: TRBD1; cdr3_aa: CSVAHRGSYEQYF; cdr3_nt: TGCAGCGTTGCCCACAGGGGCTCCTACGAGCAGTACTTC
clone_size: few; v_call: TRBV7-8; j_call: TRBJ1-5; d_call: NA; cdr3_aa: CASSLNAVYSNQPQHF; cdr3_nt: TGTGCCAGCAGCTTAAATGCGGTATATAGCAATCAGCCCCAGCATTTT